The present TCR beta chain was sequenced within a study of shared clonotypes between healthy human individuals. Some clones are missing from TCRdb's copy, which holds only in-frame ones; the method was immunoSEQ multiplex PCR. The sample contains hundreds of thousands of clones, 75% to 80% of which appear only once. The CDR3 totals 18 residues. V lost 0 bases, J lost 0 bases, and 16 bases lay in between. Germline loops: CDR1 LGHNA, CDR2 YNFKEQ. The chain is built from TRBV4-2 and TRBJ2-3; D is uncertain. Specimen: PBMCs. This clonotype was sampled from a woman aged 35 to 49 in good health. Some clones in this sample may be carry-over from other donors' samples. Here the CDR3 DNA reads TGTGCCAGCAGCCAAGAGTATCGCGGTCCGAGTAGCACAGATACGCAGTATTTT. It is translated as CASSQEYRGPSSTDTQYF.